The 29 T cell receptor beta chains presented below share a single source sample, sequenced in a study of blood T cell repertoires in COVID-19. TCRdb's table, derived via immunoSEQ multiplex PCR, lists solely in-frame clones and lacks some. Counted here are over 150,000 clones, about 80% occurring once; the ten biggest clones make up about 7.3%. The sequencing sample was made of PBMCs or T cells enriched from blood (not recorded which). These receptors were collected from a man aged 50 or older who had recovered from COVID-19.

The DNA of the CDR3 is TGTGCCAGCAGCGCGGCCGGGTTTGGGGAGCAGTTCTTC. This sequence encodes CASSAAGFGEQFF. The chain joins TRBV7-9 to TRBJ2-1, with D uncertain. The CDR3 runs 13 residues. V lost 5 bases and J 10 bases, leaving 15 bases between the germline ends. The germline V gene encodes CDR1 SEHNR and CDR2 FQNEAQ (reference sequence).

This clone has at least ten counts. V usage is TRBV6-2 or TRBV6-3 and J usage is TRBJ2-7, with D perhaps matching TRBD1 (6 bases). The CDR3 extends over 13 amino acids. The germline gives CDR1 MNHEY, CDR2 SVGEGT. Trimming removed 2 bases from V and 2 bases from J, with 7 bases in between. The CDR3 protein is CASSYRDTYEQYF. The CDR3 nucleotides read TGTGCCAGCAGTTACCGGGACACCTACGAGCAGTACTTC.

The chain couples TRBV5-1 to TRBJ1-1; no reliable D call. Germline lookup yields CDR1 SGHRS and CDR2 YFSETQ. The V gene lost 1 base and the J gene lost 3 bases, with 10 bases spanning the gap. The CDR3 totals 14 residues. CDR3 sequence: CASSLLLRDTEAFF. The CDR3 DNA is TGCGCCAGCAGCTTGCTCCTGCGGGACACTGAAGCTTTCTTT. Full variable domain (outside the CDR3, taken from reference TRBV5-1 and TRBJ1-1): KAGVTQTPRYLIKTRGQQVTLSCSPISGHRSVSWYQQTPGQGLQFLFEYFSETQRNKGNFPGRFSGRQFSNSRSEMNVSTLELGDSALYLCASSLLLRDTEAFFGQGTRLTVV.

The gene calls are TRBV19 and TRBJ2-6; 10 positions match TRBD2. This CDR3 region has 20 residues. CDR1 LNHDA and CDR2 SQIVND come from the germline V gene (reference sequence). V dropped 0 bases and J dropped 0; count of bases not matched to a gene: 8. CDR3 in DNA: TGTGCCAGTAGTATAGATCGAGCGGAGCGGGGGGGCTCTGGGGCCAACGTCCTGACTTTC. Protein sequence: CASSIDRAERGGSGANVLTF.

The chain couples TRBV5-1 to TRBJ1-5; D may be TRBD1 (5 bases). V lost 1 base, J lost 2 bases, and 10 bases lay in between. CDR1 and CDR2 (germline): SGHRS, YFSETQ. This CDR3 is 15 amino acids long. The CDR3 sequence is CASSLSGIGNQPQHF. For the CDR3, the DNA is TGCGCCAGCAGCTTGTCAGGGATCGGCAATCAGCCCCAGCATTTT.

This chain links TRBV6-6 with TRBJ1-2; 11 bases are shared with TRBD1. The J segment lost 5 bases and the V segment lost 2 bases, leaving 4 bases of the junction unmatched. The CDR3 spans 15 residues. Germline CDR1 is MNHNY and CDR2 is SVGAGI (reference sequence). CDR3 nucleotides: TGTGCCAGCAGTTACCCCGGGACAGGGGGGTATGGCTACACCTTC. This encodes CASSYPGTGGYGYTF.

The V and J genes are TRBV18 and TRBJ2-3; TRBD2 matches 14 bases. V lost 6 bases to trimming and J lost 1 base; unmatched junction nucleotides: 0. The CDR3 is 15 amino acids. The germline CDR1 and CDR2 sequences are KGHSH and LQKENI. CDR3 sequence reads: CASSGLAGGTDTQYF. The CDR3 region has the DNA TGTGCCAGCTCGGGACTAGCGGGAGGCACAGATACGCAGTATTTT.

This sequence joins TRBV7-9 and TRBJ1-6; 8 nucleotides agree with TRBD1. J gave up 9 bases and V 0 bases, and 7 bases lay outside the gene matches. Per germline, CDR1 SEHNR and CDR2 FQNEAQ (reference sequence). The CDR3 covers 16 residues. The DNA for the CDR3 is TGTGCCAGCAGCTTAGCGTGGCAGGGGGCAATTTCACCCCTCCACTTT. The encoded protein is CASSLAWQGAISPLHF.

The CDR3 here is CASSDHRAELGQPQHF. The DNA of the CDR3 is TGCGCCAGCAGTGACCACAGGGCCGAGTTGGGCCAGCCCCAGCATTTT. The V gene is TRBV10-2, the J gene TRBJ1-5, with a possible D match to TRBD1 (6 bases). There are 16 residues in the CDR3. The V end lost 3 bases, the J end lost 7 bases, and 19 bases lay between the germline ends. Germline-derived CDR1 and CDR2 are WSHSY and SAAADI.

J is TRBJ2-1 and V is TRBV4-2, with TRBD1 identical over 7 bases. The V and J ends lost 8 bases and 2 bases, in that order; junction bases with no gene match: 3. CDR3 length equals 13 residues. CDR1 and CDR2 from the germline V gene are LGHNA and YNFKEQ. The CDR3 DNA sequence: TGTGCCAGCCGGACAGGAACCTACAATGAGCAGTTCTTC. Translation gives CASRTGTYNEQFF.

The chain recombines TRBV5-5 with TRBJ1-5; perhaps TRBD1 as D (5 bases). The ends were cut back, 4 bases at V and 6 bases at J, with 17 bases in the middle. The CDR3 runs 15 residues. Per the germline V gene, CDR1 is SGHKS and CDR2 is YYEKEE (reference sequence). CDR3 sequence: CASSPGGGVCQPQHF. CDR3 sequence (DNA): TGTGCCAGCAGCCCGGGGGGAGGGGTCTGTCAGCCCCAGCATTTT.

V and J are TRBV5-4 and TRBJ2-1, with 11 bases lining up with TRBD2. Germline-derived CDR1 and CDR2 are SGHNT and YYREEE (reference sequence). The CDR3 sequence is 16 residues long. V dropped 3 bases and J dropped 4; count of bases not matched to a gene: 6. The CDR3 spells CASSSLGLAAYNEQFF. Here the CDR3 DNA reads TGTGCCAGCAGCTCCCTGGGACTAGCGGCGTACAATGAGCAGTTCTTC.

The V and J genes are TRBV11-2 and TRBJ1-1; D is unclear. This CDR3 comprises 13 residues. CDR1 and CDR2 from the germline V gene are SGHAT and FQNNGV. Trimming shortened V by 8 bases and J by 3 bases, and 13 bases separated the two germline ends. CDR3 sequence reads: CASRLVSYTEAFF. As DNA, the CDR3 is TGTGCCAGCCGCCTAGTGAGCTACACTGAAGCTTTCTTT.

The CDR3 loop is CSGRENNEQFF. CDR3 nucleotides: TGCAGCGGCCGGGAGAACAATGAGCAGTTCTTC. The chain links TRBV29-1 to TRBJ2-1, with D tentatively TRBD2 (6 bases). The CDR3 runs 11 residues. Per germline, CDR1 SQVTM and CDR2 ANQGSEA. Trimming left V 7 bases short and J 5 bases short, with 9 bases between.

The rearrangement links TRBV6-2 or TRBV6-3 to TRBJ2-2; TRBD2 aligns across 8 bases. This CDR3 is built from 15 residues. With 5 bases clipped from V and 5 bases from J, the junction kept 7 bases outside the gene matches. Germline V gene data show CDR1 as MNHEY and CDR2 as SVGEGT. CDR3 amino acids: CASSNGGAGTGELFF. The CDR3 region has the DNA TGTGCCAGCAGTAACGGGGGGGCCGGGACCGGGGAGCTGTTTTTT.

This clone occurred once. CDR3 sequence: CASSFPTGPQYF. DNA for the CDR3: TGTGCCAGCAGCTTTCCGACAGGTCCGCAGTACTTC. The gene calls are TRBV7-8 and TRBJ2-7, with a possible D match to TRBD1 (6 bases). V lost 3 bases and J lost 9, with 12 bases in between. Looked up from germline, CDR1 is SGHVS and CDR2 is FQNEAQ. This CDR3 spans 12 amino acids. The whole variable domain, filled in from reference TRBV7-8 and TRBJ2-7, reads GAGVSQSPRYKVAKRGQDVALRCDPISGHVSLFWYQQALGQGPEFLTYFQNEAQLDKSGLPSDRFFAERPEGSVSTLKIQRTQQEDSAVYLCASSFPTGPQYFGPGTRLTVT.

J is TRBJ2-4 and V is TRBV12-5, with D perhaps matching TRBD1 (6 bases). This CDR3 has 17 residues. CDR1 LGHNT and CDR2 FRNRAP come from the germline V gene. The ends were cut back, 0 bases at V and 5 bases at J, with 17 bases in the middle. CDR3 region: CASGLVEWWGHENIQYF. The CDR3 DNA follows: TGTGCTAGTGGTTTGGTAGAGTGGTGGGGGCACGAAAACATTCAGTACTTC. Looking up the rest from reference TRBV12-5 and TRBJ2-4 gives the full variable domain: DARVTQTPRHKVTEMGQEVTMRCQPILGHNTVFWYRQTMMQGLELLAYFRNRAPLDDSGMPKDRFSAEMPDATLATLKIQPSEPRDSAVYFCASGLVEWWGHENIQYFGAGTRLSVL.

The chain links TRBV18 to TRBJ2-3, with 13 bases identical to TRBD2. Germline-derived CDR1 and CDR2 are KGHSH and LQKENI. This CDR3 spans 16 amino acids. The V and J ends lost 2 bases and 5 bases, in that order; junction bases with no gene match: 4. The CDR3 DNA sequence: TGTGCCAGCTCACCATTGGGACTAGCGGGGCAAGATACGCAGTATTTT. Its protein is CASSPLGLAGQDTQYF.

The chain has TRBV7-8 and TRBJ1-2, with 9 bases fitting TRBD1. Germline V gene lookup returns CDR1 SGHVS and CDR2 FQNEAQ. The CDR3 is 14 amino acids. The J segment lost 7 bases and the V segment lost 7 bases, leaving 10 bases of the junction unmatched. The DNA for the CDR3 is TGTGCCAGCACTCTGGACAGGGGCTCAGGTGGCTACACCTTC. Translation gives CASTLDRGSGGYTF. Filled out from reference TRBV7-8 and TRBJ1-2, the complete variable domain reads GAGVSQSPRYKVAKRGQDVALRCDPISGHVSLFWYQQALGQGPEFLTYFQNEAQLDKSGLPSDRFFAERPEGSVSTLKIQRTQQEDSAVYLCASTLDRGSGGYTFGSGTRLTVV.

In this sample, this clone turned up many times. The genes are TRBV27 and TRBJ1-1, with 9 bases that match TRBD1. J lost 6 bases, V lost 4 bases, and 9 bases had no gene match. This CDR3 contains 15 residues. Per the germline V gene, CDR1 is MNHEY and CDR2 is SMNVEV (reference sequence). This CDR3 is CASSYMSGTGPEAFF. The CDR3 DNA reads TGTGCCAGCAGTTATATGTCCGGGACAGGGCCTGAAGCTTTCTTT.

V usage is TRBV19 and J usage is TRBJ1-4; D not certain. Trimming left V 4 bases short and J 0 bases short, with 9 bases between. Germline CDR1 is LNHDA and CDR2 is SQIVND (reference sequence). The CDR3 has 15 amino acids. This CDR3 is CASSTPEATNEKLFF. The CDR3 DNA is TGTGCCAGTAGTACCCCAGAGGCAACTAATGAAAAACTGTTTTTT.

V is TRBV25-1 and J is TRBJ1-2, with D tentatively TRBD1 (5 bases). CDR3 length equals 15 residues. V dropped 6 bases and J dropped 4 bases, with 18 bases sitting between them. CDR1 and CDR2 from the germline V gene are MGHDK and SYGVNS. CDR3 bases: TGTGCCAGCAGCCCCGGGACTAGTGTGAGCTATGGCTACACCTTC. Encoded protein: CASSPGTSVSYGYTF.

The chain has TRBV6-5 and TRBJ1-6, with a tentative D call TRBD1 (6 bases). Germline CDR1 reads MNHEY; CDR2 reads SVGAGI. The CDR3 totals 14 residues. The ends were cut back, 9 bases at V and 6 bases at J, with 15 bases in the middle. Here the CDR3 DNA reads TGTGCCAGTCGTGGACAGCAAACTAATTCACCCCTCCACTTT. Amino acid sequence: CASRGQQTNSPLHF.

V is TRBV27 and J is TRBJ1-6, with 11 nucleotides matching TRBD1. Germline loops: CDR1 MNHEY, CDR2 SMNVEV (reference sequence). The junction had 2 bases not matched to a gene; V was cut back by 3 bases and J by 10 bases. The CDR3 sequence is 14 residues long. CDR3 in DNA: TGTGCCAGCAGTTTGGGGACAGGGGGGTCACCCCTCCACTTT. It yields the protein CASSLGTGGSPLHF.

This chain joins TRBV6-5 and TRBJ2-7; 7 bases fit TRBD1. CDR3 length equals 13 residues. J was trimmed by 7 bases and V by 6 bases; bases with no gene match: 9. Germline lookup yields CDR1 MNHEY and CDR2 SVGAGI. The CDR3 nucleotides read TGTGCCAGCAGACCTACAGGGGAAGGTGAGCAGTACTTC. Translating it yields CASRPTGEGEQYF.

Concerning this clone: The same CDR3 also results from other DNA sequences found in this sample. The chain combines TRBV5-5 with TRBJ1-6; 7 bases fit TRBD1. V shed 0 bases and J 7 bases; nucleotides not matched to a gene: 1. The CDR3 runs 14 residues. Germline V gives CDR1 SGHKS, CDR2 YYEKEE (reference sequence). CDR3 nucleotides: TGTGCCAGCAGCTTGGGACAGGGAAATTCACCCCTCCACTTT. Translation: CASSLGQGNSPLHF. The entire variable domain, with the rest obtained from reference TRBV5-5 and TRBJ1-6, is as follows: DAGVTQSPTHLIKTRGQQVTLRCSPISGHKSVSWYQQVLGQGPQFIFQYYEKEERGRGNFPDRFSARQFPNYSSELNVNALLLGDSALYLCASSLGQGNSPLHFGNGTRLTVT.

This chain joins TRBV5-1 and TRBJ1-6, with TRBD1 as a possible D gene (6 bases). Germline V CDR1 and CDR2: SGHRS, YFSETQ. Trimming removed 4 bases from V and 5 bases from J, with 10 bases in between. The CDR3 has 14 residues. CDR3 coding DNA: TGCGCCAGCAGCCGAGACAGGAATAATTCACCCCTCCACTTT. Translation: CASSRDRNNSPLHF.

The chain couples TRBV7-2 to TRBJ1-2; D possibly corresponds to TRBD1 (6 bases). V was cut by 1 base and J by 8 bases, with 8 bases left in between. There are 12 residues in the CDR3. In germline, CDR1 is SGHTA, CDR2 FQGNSA. The CDR3 DNA reads TGTGCCAGCAGCTTAGGGGGGCAAGGCTACACCTTC. The encoded protein is CASSLGGQGYTF.

This clone was observed a handful of times. The chain is built from TRBV3-1 (or the pseudogene TRBV3-2) and TRBJ1-2; D is undetermined. CDR3 length equals 12 residues. V was clipped by 3 bases and J by 7 bases, with 9 bases between them. The germline CDR1 and CDR2 sequences are LGHDT and YNNKEL (reference sequence). The CDR3 DNA reads TGTGCCAGCAGCCATAGAAACCTTGGCTACACCTTC. It encodes CASSHRNLGYTF.